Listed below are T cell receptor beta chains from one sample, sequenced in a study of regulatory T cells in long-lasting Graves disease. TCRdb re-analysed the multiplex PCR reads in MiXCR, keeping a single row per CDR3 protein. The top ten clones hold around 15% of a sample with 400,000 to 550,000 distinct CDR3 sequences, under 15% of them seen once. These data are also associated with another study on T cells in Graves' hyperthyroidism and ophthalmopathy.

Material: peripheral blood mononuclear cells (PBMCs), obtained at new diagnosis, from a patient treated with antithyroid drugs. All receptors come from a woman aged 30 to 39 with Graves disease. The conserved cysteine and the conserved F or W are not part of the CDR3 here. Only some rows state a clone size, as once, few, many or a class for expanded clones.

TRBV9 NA ASSQTSGTGGEAF
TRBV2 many ASSPGHGATDTQY
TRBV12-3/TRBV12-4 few ASSKDTRGEELF
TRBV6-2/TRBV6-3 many ASSYSTGGVQPQH
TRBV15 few ATSSDDREPQH
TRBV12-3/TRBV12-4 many ASSLSGSKDYEQY
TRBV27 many ASSFRGYDEQF
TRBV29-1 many SVDPGPRNTEAF
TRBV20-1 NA SARLAGGVGELF
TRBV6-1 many ASSEWDRAYEQY
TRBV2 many ASSVRRDRNRDNEQF
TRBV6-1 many ASRPDRVAYEQY
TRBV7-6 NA ASSLRGEKGLSYGYT
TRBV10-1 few ASSDTSGDPYEQY
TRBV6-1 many ASKERASNQPQH
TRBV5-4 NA ASGDGMNTEAF
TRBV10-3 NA AISESTRGTGTQY
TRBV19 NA ASKGEREIRYGYT
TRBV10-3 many AIRDSLTDTQY
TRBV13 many ASSTWDNPADTEAF
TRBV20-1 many SARIARTDTQY
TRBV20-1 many SAKGTSGSNHEQF
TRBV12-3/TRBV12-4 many ASSLSGSWYNEQF
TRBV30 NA AWSGLVGAGEPF
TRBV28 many ASIQGGGGNTEAF
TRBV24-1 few ATSDEGLAGGRNEQF
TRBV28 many ASRAYSGANVLT
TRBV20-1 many SATLGRRRETQY
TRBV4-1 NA ASSQGDLLAHEQF
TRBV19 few ASSIARNNEQF
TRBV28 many ASSFPGTLSMNTEAF
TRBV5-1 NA ASSLPKDRVEETQY
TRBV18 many ASSPETAEQY
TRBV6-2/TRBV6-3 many ASSYSRFSTDTQY